This TCR beta chain is from a study of shared clonotypes between healthy human individuals. Repertoires were generated with immunoSEQ multiplex PCR, while TCRdb's copy carries only in-frame clones and drops some. This table holds some 380,000 clones, 90% to 97% found once. The CDR3 has 13 amino acids. The V and J ends lost 0 bases and 5 bases respectively, with 7 bases between them. The germline V gene encodes CDR1 SGHTA and CDR2 FQGNSA. The TCR was taken from a man aged 25-40 years in good health. Sequencing was done on a sample of memory CD8+ T cells sorted from blood. This sample's subset: CD45RO+ cells pooled with CCR7-negative TemRA cells. The chain has TRBV7-2 and TRBJ1-2, with D unresolved. The CDR3 DNA is TGTGCCAGCAGCTTAGCGAGTGGGTATGGCTACACCTTC. This codes for CASSLASGYGYTF.